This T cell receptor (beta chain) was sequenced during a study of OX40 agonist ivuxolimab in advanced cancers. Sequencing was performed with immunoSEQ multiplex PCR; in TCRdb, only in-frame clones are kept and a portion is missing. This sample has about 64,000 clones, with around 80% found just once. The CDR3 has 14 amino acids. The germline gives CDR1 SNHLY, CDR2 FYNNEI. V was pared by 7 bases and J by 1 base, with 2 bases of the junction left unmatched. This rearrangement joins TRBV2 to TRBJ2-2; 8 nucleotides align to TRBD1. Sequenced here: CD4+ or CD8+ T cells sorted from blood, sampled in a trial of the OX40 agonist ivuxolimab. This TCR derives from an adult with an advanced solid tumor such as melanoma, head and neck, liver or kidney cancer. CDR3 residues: CASTDRVNTGELFF. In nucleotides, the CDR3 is TGTGCCAGCACGGACAGGGTGAACACCGGGGAGCTGTTTTTT.